This TCR beta chain was identified during a study of CD8 T cells in Susac syndrome. Findings of the study overall: The study's TCR sequencing and HLA analysis drew on a certain number of individuals. That number was acknowledged as relatively small.

The CDR3 extends over 18 amino acids. V lost 4 bases, J lost 1 base, and 7 bases stayed unmatched. Germline V CDR1 and CDR2: LGHDT, YNNKEL (reference sequence). Worth noting for this clonotype: As yet, its antigen is unknown.

It was with random hexamers that roughly 0.45 to 1 ug RNA was reverse transcribed. TCRdb recomputed calls from the immunoSEQ multiplex PCR reads with MiXCR, one row per CDR3 protein. The sample lists hundreds of thousands of distinct CDR3 sequences; around 93% were seen once. The sequencing sample was made of CD4+ T cells from PBMCs. The clonotype was recovered from a human donor with multiple sclerosis. The chain joins TRBV3-1 to TRBJ2-2, with 12 bases identical to TRBD2. The CDR3 coding sequence is TGTGCCAGCAGCCCCCCCCGACTAGCGGGGGAGAACACCGGGGAGCTGTTTTTT. Encoded protein: CASSPPRLAGENTGELFF.